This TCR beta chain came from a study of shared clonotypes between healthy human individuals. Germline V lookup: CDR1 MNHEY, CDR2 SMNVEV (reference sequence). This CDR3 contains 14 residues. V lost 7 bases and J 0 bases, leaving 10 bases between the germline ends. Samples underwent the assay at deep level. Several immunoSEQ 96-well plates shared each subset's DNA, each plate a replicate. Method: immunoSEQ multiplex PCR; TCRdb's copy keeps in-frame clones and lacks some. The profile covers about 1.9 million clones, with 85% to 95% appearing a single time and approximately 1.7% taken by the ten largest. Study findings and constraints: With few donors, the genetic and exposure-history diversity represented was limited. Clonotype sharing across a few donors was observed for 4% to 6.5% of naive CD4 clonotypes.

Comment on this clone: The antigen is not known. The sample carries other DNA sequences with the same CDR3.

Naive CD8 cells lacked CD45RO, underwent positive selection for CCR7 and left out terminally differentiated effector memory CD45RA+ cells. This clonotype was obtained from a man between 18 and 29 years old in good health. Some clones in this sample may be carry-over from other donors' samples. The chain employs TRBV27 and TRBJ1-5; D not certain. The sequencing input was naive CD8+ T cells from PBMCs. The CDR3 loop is CASMGLYSNQPQHF. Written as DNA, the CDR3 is TGTGCCAGCATGGGTTTATATAGCAATCAGCCCCAGCATTTT.